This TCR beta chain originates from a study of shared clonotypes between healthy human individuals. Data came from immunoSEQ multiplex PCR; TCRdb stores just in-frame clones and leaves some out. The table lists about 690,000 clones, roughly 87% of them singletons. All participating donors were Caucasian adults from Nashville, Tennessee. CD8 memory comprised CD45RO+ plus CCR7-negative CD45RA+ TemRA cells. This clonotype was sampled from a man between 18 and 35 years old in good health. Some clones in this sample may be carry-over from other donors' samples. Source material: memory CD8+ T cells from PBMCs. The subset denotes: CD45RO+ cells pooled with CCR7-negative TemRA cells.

In DNA, the CDR3 is TGTGCCTGGATTGGACTGACTAGAAGCGGGAGCATGTCAGATACGCAGTATTTT. Its translation is CAWIGLTRSGSMSDTQYF. The V call is TRBV30, the J call TRBJ2-3; 8 bases are a match to TRBD2. There are 18 residues in the CDR3. V was pared by 4 bases and J by 4 bases, with 19 bases of the junction left unmatched. Germline V gives CDR1 GTSNPN, CDR2 SVGIG (reference sequence).